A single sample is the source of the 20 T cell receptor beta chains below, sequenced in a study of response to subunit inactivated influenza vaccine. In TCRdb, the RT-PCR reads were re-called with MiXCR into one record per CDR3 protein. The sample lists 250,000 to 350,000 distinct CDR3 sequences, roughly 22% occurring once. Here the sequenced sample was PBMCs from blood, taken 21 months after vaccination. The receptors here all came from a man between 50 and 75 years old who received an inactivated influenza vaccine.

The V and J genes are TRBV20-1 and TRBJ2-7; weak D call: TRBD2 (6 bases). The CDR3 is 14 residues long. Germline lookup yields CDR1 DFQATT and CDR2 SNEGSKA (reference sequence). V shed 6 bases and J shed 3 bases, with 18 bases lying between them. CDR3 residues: CSATDAAGIYEQYF. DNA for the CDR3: TGCAGTGCGACGGACGCCGCGGGAATCTACGAGCAGTACTTC.

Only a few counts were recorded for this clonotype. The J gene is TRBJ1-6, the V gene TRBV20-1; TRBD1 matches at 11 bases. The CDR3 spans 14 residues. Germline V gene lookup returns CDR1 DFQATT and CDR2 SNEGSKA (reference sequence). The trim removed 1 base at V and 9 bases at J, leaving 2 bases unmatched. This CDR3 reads CSARAGTGGSPLHF. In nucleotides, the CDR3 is TGCAGTGCTAGAGCCGGGACAGGGGGTTCACCCCTCCACTTT.

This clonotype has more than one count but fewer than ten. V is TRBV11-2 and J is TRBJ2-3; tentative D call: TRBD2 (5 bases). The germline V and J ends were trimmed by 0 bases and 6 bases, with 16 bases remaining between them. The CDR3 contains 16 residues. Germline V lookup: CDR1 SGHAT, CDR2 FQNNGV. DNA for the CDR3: TGTGCCAGCAGCTTAGATTTCGGTTACCGCGGGGATACGCAGTATTTT. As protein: CASSLDFGYRGDTQYF.

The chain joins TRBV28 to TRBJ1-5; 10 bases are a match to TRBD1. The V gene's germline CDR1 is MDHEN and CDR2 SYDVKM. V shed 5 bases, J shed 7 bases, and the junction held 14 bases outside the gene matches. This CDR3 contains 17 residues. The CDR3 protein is CASSLTGTGEFGQPQHF. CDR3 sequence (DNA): TGTGCCAGCAGTCTCACCGGGACAGGGGAGTTTGGGCAGCCCCAGCATTTT.

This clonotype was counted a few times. The CDR3 protein is CSAWTPGGETEAFF. Written as DNA, the CDR3 is TGCAGTGCGTGGACCCCTGGGGGAGAGACTGAAGCTTTCTTT. V gene TRBV20-1 combines with J gene TRBJ1-1; tentatively, D is TRBD1 (5 bases). This CDR3 contains 14 residues. V was clipped by 6 bases and J by 5 bases, with 19 bases between them. Germline assignment: CDR1 DFQATT and CDR2 SNEGSKA (reference sequence).

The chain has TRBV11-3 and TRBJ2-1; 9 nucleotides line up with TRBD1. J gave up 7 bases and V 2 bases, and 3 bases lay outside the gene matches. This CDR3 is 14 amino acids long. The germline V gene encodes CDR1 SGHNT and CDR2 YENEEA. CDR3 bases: TGTGCCAGCAGCTTAAGGGGACAGGGAAATGAGCAGTTCTTC. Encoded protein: CASSLRGQGNEQFF. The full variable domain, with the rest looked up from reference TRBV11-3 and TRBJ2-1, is EAGVVQSPRYKIIEKKQPVAFWCNPISGHNTLYWYLQNLGQGPELLIRYENEEAVDDSQLPKDRFSAERLKGVDSTLKIQPAELGDSAVYLCASSLRGQGNEQFFGPGTRLTVL.

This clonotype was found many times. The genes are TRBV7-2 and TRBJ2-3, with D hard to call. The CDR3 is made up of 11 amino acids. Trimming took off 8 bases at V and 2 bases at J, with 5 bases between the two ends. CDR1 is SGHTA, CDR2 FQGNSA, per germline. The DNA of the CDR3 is TGTGCCAGCGGTTTCACAGATACGCAGTATTTT. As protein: CASGFTDTQYF.

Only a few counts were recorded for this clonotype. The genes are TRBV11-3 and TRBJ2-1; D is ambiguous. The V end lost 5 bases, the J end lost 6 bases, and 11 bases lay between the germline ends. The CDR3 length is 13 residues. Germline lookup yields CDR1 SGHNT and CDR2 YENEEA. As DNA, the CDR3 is TGTGCCAGCAGCCAAGATACATTCAATGAGCAGTTCTTC. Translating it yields CASSQDTFNEQFF.

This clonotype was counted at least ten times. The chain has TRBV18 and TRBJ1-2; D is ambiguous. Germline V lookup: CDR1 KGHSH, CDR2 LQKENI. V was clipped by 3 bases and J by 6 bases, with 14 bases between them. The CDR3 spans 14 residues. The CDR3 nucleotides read TGTGCCAGCTCACCGAACCCCAATATTGATGGCTACACCTTC. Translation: CASSPNPNIDGYTF.

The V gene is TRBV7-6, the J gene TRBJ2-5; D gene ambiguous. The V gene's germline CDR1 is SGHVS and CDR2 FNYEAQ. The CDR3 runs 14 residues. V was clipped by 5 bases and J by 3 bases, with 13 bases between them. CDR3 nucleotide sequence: TGTGCCAGCAGCCCAAAGCCCCGGGAAGAGACCCAGTACTTC. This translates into CASSPKPREETQYF.

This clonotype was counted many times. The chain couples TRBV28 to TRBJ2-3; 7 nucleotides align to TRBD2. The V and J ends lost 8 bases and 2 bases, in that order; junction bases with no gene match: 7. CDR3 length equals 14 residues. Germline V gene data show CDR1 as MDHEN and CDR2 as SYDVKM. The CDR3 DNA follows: TGTGCCAGCCGCTCGACTAGCTACACAGATACGCAGTATTTT. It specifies CASRSTSYTDTQYF.

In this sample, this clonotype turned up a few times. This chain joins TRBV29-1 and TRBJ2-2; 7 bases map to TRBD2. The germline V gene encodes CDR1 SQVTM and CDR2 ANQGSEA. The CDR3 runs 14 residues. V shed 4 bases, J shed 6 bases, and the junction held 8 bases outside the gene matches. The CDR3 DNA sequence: TGCAGCGTTGGGGGGAGGGTCAGCTCCGGGGAGCTGTTTTTT. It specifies CSVGGRVSSGELFF.

The DNA of the CDR3 is TGTGCCACCAGCAGGGACCGTCGAGGAGCTCTGGACTATGGCTACACCTTC. Protein sequence: CATSRDRRGALDYGYTF. The chain joins TRBV15 to TRBJ1-2; D unresolved. The V end lost 3 bases, the J end lost 3 bases, and 20 bases lay between the germline ends. Germline V CDR1 and CDR2: LNHNV, YYDKDF (reference sequence). This CDR3 contains 17 residues.

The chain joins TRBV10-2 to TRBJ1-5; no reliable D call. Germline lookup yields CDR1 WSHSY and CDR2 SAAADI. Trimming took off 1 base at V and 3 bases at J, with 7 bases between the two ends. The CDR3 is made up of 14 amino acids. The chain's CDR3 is CASSELGLNQPQHF. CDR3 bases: TGCGCCAGCAGTGAGTTAGGGCTCAATCAGCCCCAGCATTTT.

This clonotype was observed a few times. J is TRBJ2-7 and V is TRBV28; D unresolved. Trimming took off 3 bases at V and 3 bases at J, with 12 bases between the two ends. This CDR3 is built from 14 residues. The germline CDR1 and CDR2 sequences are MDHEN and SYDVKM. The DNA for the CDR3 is TGTGCCAGCAGTTTTGGGTATAAAGACTACGAGCAGTACTTC. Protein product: CASSFGYKDYEQYF. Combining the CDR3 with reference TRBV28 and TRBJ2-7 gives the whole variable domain DVKVTQSSRYLVKRTGEKVFLECVQDMDHENMFWYRQDPGLGLRLIYFSYDVKMKEKGDIPEGYSVSREKKERFSLILESASTNQTSMYLCASSFGYKDYEQYFGPGTRLTVT.

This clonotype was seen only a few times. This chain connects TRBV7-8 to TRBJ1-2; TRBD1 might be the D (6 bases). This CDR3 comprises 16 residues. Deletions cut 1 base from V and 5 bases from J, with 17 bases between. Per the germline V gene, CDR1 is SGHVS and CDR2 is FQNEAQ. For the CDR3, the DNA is TGTGCCAGCAGCTTAGTTAAATCACAGGGCGTTTATGGCTACACCTTC. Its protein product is CASSLVKSQGVYGYTF.

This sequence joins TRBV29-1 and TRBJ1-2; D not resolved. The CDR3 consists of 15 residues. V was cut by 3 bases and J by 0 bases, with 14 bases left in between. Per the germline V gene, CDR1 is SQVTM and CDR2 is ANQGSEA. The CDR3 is CSVDGVLEANYGYTF. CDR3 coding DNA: TGCAGCGTTGATGGTGTTCTGGAGGCTAACTATGGCTACACCTTC.

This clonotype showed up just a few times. The CDR3 loop is CASSLEGTGHEKLFF. CDR3 DNA: TGTGCCAGCAGCTTAGAAGGGACAGGACATGAAAAACTGTTTTTT. The chain has TRBV7-9 and TRBJ1-4, with 8 bases fitting TRBD1. The germline V gene has CDR1 SEHNR and CDR2 FQNEAQ (reference sequence). CDR3 size: 15 residues. V shed 1 base and J 6 bases; nucleotides not matched to a gene: 4.

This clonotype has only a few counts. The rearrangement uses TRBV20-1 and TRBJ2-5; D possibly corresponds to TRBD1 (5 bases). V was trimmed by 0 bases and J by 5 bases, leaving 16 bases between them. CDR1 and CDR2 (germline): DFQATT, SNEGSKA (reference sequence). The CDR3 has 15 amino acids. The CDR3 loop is CSARDPSQGSETQYF. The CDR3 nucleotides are TGCAGTGCTAGAGATCCCAGTCAGGGTAGCGAGACCCAGTACTTC.

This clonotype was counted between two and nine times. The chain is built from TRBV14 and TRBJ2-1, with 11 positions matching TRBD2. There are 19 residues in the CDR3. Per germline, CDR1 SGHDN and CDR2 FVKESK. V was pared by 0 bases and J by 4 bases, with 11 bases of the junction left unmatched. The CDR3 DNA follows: TGTGCCAGCAGCCAAGATACGACGGCTAGCGGGAGGAAGTACAATGAGCAGTTCTTC. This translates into CASSQDTTASGRKYNEQFF.